Listed here are 8 T cell receptor beta chains from one sample, sequenced in a study of T cell changes during pregnancy in multiple sclerosis. TCRdb's copy holds only in-frame clones and misses some; the assay was immunoSEQ multiplex PCR. The table lists 40,000 to 45,000 clones, 89% of them singletons. Specimen: CD4+ T cells from peripheral blood mononuclear cells, collected in the first trimester of pregnancy. The receptor set was obtained from a female donor with multiple sclerosis, enrolled in a pregnancy study.

The chain is built from TRBV5-6 and TRBJ2-1, with 9 bases aligning to TRBD1. Looked up from germline, CDR1 is SGHDT and CDR2 is YYEEEE. Trimming took 2 bases from V and 3 from J; bases not matched to a gene: 9. There are 17 residues in the CDR3. CDR3 sequence reads: CASSLTGGSINYNEQFF. As DNA, the CDR3 is TGTGCCAGCAGCTTAACAGGGGGCTCCATTAACTACAATGAGCAGTTCTTC.

The rearrangement links TRBV5-8 to TRBJ2-3, with 7 nucleotides matching TRBD2. V lost 5 bases and J lost 2; bases outside the gene matches: 8. The CDR3 has 15 residues. The germline V gene encodes CDR1 SGHTS and CDR2 YDEGEE. CDR3 DNA sequence: TGTGCCAGCAGACGGCTAGCGGATAACACAGATACGCAGTATTTT. This translates into CASRRLADNTDTQYF.

The chain combines TRBV11-2 with TRBJ1-3; 7 nucleotides agree with TRBD1. CDR1 is SGHAT and CDR2 is FQNNGV in the germline V gene. The CDR3 extends over 16 amino acids. V dropped 1 base and J dropped 3; count of bases not matched to a gene: 6. The CDR3, as DNA: TGTGCCAGCAGCTTAGTAGGGGGCGGCGGTGGAAACACCATATATTTT. Translating it yields CASSLVGGGGGNTIYF.

The genes are TRBV18 and TRBJ2-1, with 7 bases that match TRBD1. Germline lookup yields CDR1 KGHSH and CDR2 LQKENI. CDR3 length equals 15 residues. J lost 5 bases, V lost 3 bases, and 7 bases had no gene match. In DNA, the CDR3 is TGTGCCAGCTCACCTGGGACAGTAAGTAACAATGAGCAGTTCTTC. It codes for CASSPGTVSNNEQFF.

This sequence joins TRBV10-3 and TRBJ2-1; 11 bases fit TRBD2. Germline V gene sequence: CDR1 ENHRY, CDR2 SYGVKD. The CDR3 consists of 15 residues. The V and J ends lost 6 bases and 9 bases, in that order; junction bases with no gene match: 10. The CDR3 reads CAIRTVAGGPSEQFF. The CDR3, as DNA: TGTGCCATCAGGACAGTAGCGGGAGGGCCTTCTGAGCAGTTCTTC.

This chain links TRBV6-5 with TRBJ2-7, with D possibly matching TRBD2 (5 bases). This CDR3 has 15 amino acids. With 0 bases removed from V and 2 bases from J, the gap between germline ends came to 11 bases. Germline assignment: CDR1 MNHEY and CDR2 SVGAGI. The CDR3 nucleotides read TGTGCCAGCAGTTACTCGGCCGGGGTTGCCTACGAGCAGTACTTC. Its translation: CASSYSAGVAYEQYF.

This clone was seen a few times. The J gene is TRBJ1-1, the V gene TRBV7-9, with D possibly TRBD1 on 5 matching bases. CDR3 length: 15 amino acids. Germline CDR1 reads SEHNR; CDR2 reads FQNEAQ (reference sequence). The germline V and J ends were trimmed by 4 bases and 0 bases, with 12 bases remaining between them. The CDR3 loop reads CASSYQGGMNTEAFF. Written as DNA, the CDR3 is TGTGCCAGCAGCTACCAGGGAGGGATGAACACTGAAGCTTTCTTT.

V and J are TRBV18 and TRBJ1-2, with D tentatively TRBD1 (6 bases). CDR1 and CDR2 from the germline V gene are KGHSH and LQKENI. The V gene lost 3 bases and the J gene lost 5 bases, with 16 bases spanning the gap. The CDR3 loop spans 15 amino acids. CDR3 sequence: CASSPPPTGRYGYTF. The CDR3 nucleotides read TGTGCCAGCTCACCCCCTCCGACAGGTAGATATGGCTACACCTTC.